The 25 T cell receptor beta chains below come from one sample, sequenced in a study of blood T cell repertoires in COVID-19. Libraries were prepared by immunoSEQ multiplex PCR; TCRdb keeps only in-frame clonotypes and omits some of them. This table holds over 25,000 clones, approximately 85% found once. The sequenced sample was peripheral blood. These receptors were obtained from a human donor in a cohort sampled during active COVID-19.

The chain carries TRBV2 and TRBJ2-3; TRBD2 matches at 11 bases. Unmatched junction bases numbered 5, after V lost 5 bases and J lost 4 bases. CDR1 SNHLY and CDR2 FYNNEI come from the germline V gene. This CDR3 has 15 amino acids. CDR3 in amino acids: CASSQLAGGPDTQYF. The CDR3 DNA follows: TGTGCCAGCAGTCAGTTAGCGGGAGGGCCAGATACGCAGTATTTT.

This sequence joins TRBV28 and TRBJ2-7; D not resolved. Germline CDR1 MDHEN, CDR2 SYDVKM. V lost 0 bases and J 0 bases, leaving 9 bases between the germline ends. This CDR3 contains 15 residues. For the CDR3, the DNA is TGTGCCAGCAGTTTATGGGCGGAGAGCTCCTACGAGCAGTACTTC. As protein: CASSLWAESSYEQYF.

This chain joins TRBV19 and TRBJ1-1, with 8 bases identical to TRBD1. The germline V gene has CDR1 LNHDA and CDR2 SQIVND (reference sequence). This CDR3 has 14 amino acids. The J segment lost 1 base and the V segment lost 6 bases, leaving 4 bases of the junction unmatched. The CDR3, as DNA: TGTGCCAGTAGCTTCGGGACAGGGAACACTGAAGCTTTCTTT. Its protein product is CASSFGTGNTEAFF.

This chain joins TRBV5-8 and TRBJ2-2, with unresolved D. CDR1 is SGHTS, CDR2 YDEGEE, per germline. The CDR3 sequence is 14 residues long. The V gene lost 2 bases and the J gene lost 1 base, with 6 bases spanning the gap. This chain's CDR3 is CASSFYGNTGELFF. For the CDR3, the DNA is TGTGCCAGCAGCTTTTACGGGAACACCGGGGAGCTGTTTTTT.

Details on this clone: At the DNA level, this CDR3 is encoded by other sequences in the same sample as well. The chain has TRBV6-5 and TRBJ1-4; D call uncertain. The ends were cut back, 0 bases at V and 4 bases at J, with 9 bases in the middle. The CDR3 covers 15 residues. Germline V gives CDR1 MNHEY, CDR2 SVGAGI. DNA of the CDR3: TGTGCCAGCAGTTACTCGGCGGGGTTTAATGAAAAACTGTTTTTT. It specifies CASSYSAGFNEKLFF.

The chain has TRBV6-5 and TRBJ2-7; 9 bases agree with TRBD1. V lost 4 bases, J lost 3 bases, and 7 bases stayed unmatched. Germline CDR1 and CDR2: MNHEY and SVGAGI. CDR3 length equals 15 residues. The CDR3 bases are TGTGCCAGCAGTTCCCAGGACAGGGGAATCTACGAGCAGTACTTC. Its protein is CASSSQDRGIYEQYF.

The J gene is TRBJ1-4, the V gene TRBV27; the D gene is possibly TRBD1 (6 bases). Trimming took 2 bases from V and 11 from J, leaving 21 bases between them. This CDR3 has 16 residues. The germline V gene has CDR1 MNHEY and CDR2 SMNVEV (reference sequence). This CDR3 is CASSLEAEKWGPKLFF. CDR3 bases: TGTGCCAGCAGTTTAGAGGCAGAAAAGTGGGGGCCTAAACTGTTTTTT. The full variable domain, with the rest looked up from reference TRBV27 and TRBJ1-4, is EAQVTQNPRYLITVTGKKLTVTCSQNMNHEYMSWYRQDPGLGLRQIYYSMNVEVTDKGDVPEGYKVSRKEKRNFPLILESPSPNQTSLYFCASSLEAEKWGPKLFFGSGTQLSVL.

This chain joins TRBV12-5 and TRBJ2-1; D unresolved. Germline CDR1 LGHNT, CDR2 FRNRAP. V lost 6 bases and J 0 bases, leaving 6 bases between the germline ends. CDR3 size: 13 residues. The CDR3: CASGTGSYNEQFF. The CDR3 DNA follows: TGTGCTAGTGGAACGGGCTCCTACAATGAGCAGTTCTTC.

The V call is TRBV28, the J call TRBJ2-2, with 10 bases identical to TRBD2. Unmatched junction bases numbered 4, after V lost 9 bases and J lost 3 bases. Germline values: CDR1 MDHEN, CDR2 SYDVKM. The CDR3 is 14 amino acids. The CDR3 protein is CASRLAGYTGELFF. The DNA of the CDR3 is TGTGCCAGTCGACTAGCGGGTTACACCGGGGAGCTGTTTTTT.

This clone is a singleton in its sample. This chain uses TRBV18 with TRBJ1-1, with D possibly matching TRBD1 (6 bases). Per the germline V gene, CDR1 is KGHSH and CDR2 is LQKENI. The CDR3 is 16 residues long. Trimming left V 2 bases short and J 0 bases short, with 13 bases between. DNA for the CDR3: TGTGCCAGCTCACCAATAACAGGGCAGGTGAACACTGAAGCTTTCTTT. This codes for CASSPITGQVNTEAFF.

This clone appeared a single time. Here the CDR3 reads CASSLGSSYNEQFF. The CDR3 DNA reads TGTGCCAGCAGCTTGGGGAGTTCCTACAATGAGCAGTTCTTC. The chain recombines TRBV5-4 with TRBJ2-1; the D is unclear. Germline CDR1 and CDR2: SGHNT and YYREEE (reference sequence). Trimming cost V 0 bases and J 1 base, with 5 bases left between them. The CDR3 sequence is 14 residues long.

The V gene is TRBV11-2, the J gene TRBJ2-5, with TRBD2 matching 9 bases. CDR1 SGHAT and CDR2 FQNNGV come from the germline V gene. V lost 2 bases and J lost 4; bases outside the gene matches: 8. This CDR3 spans 16 amino acids. The CDR3 nucleotides are TGTGCCAGCAGCTTAAAACTCGCGGGGGGGGTAGAGACCCAGTACTTC. This codes for CASSLKLAGGVETQYF.

The chain joins TRBV27 to TRBJ2-7; 8 nucleotides match TRBD2. Germline-derived CDR1 and CDR2 are MNHEY and SMNVEV (reference sequence). The CDR3 has 14 amino acids. The junction had 6 bases not matched to a gene; V was cut back by 5 bases and J by 3 bases. CDR3 in amino acids: CASSKTGTSYEQYF. CDR3 DNA: TGTGCCAGCAGTAAAACCGGGACTAGCTACGAGCAGTACTTC.

The rearrangement links TRBV19 to TRBJ1-5; D is unresolved. The V end was cut by 1 base, the J end by 3 bases, with 10 bases between. This CDR3 is 15 amino acids long. Germline CDR1 reads LNHDA; CDR2 reads SQIVND (reference sequence). The CDR3 DNA reads TGTGCCAGTAGTATAGTAGGAACAGTCAATCAGCCCCAGCATTTT. Its protein is CASSIVGTVNQPQHF.

The chain couples TRBV6-5 to TRBJ2-7; maybe TRBD1 (6 bases). CDR1 is MNHEY, CDR2 SVGAGI, per germline. This CDR3 has 15 amino acids. Trimming cost V 2 bases and J 5 bases, with 16 bases left between them. The CDR3 reads CASSYTTGNAHEQYF. The CDR3 DNA is TGTGCCAGCAGTTACACAACAGGGAATGCCCACGAGCAGTACTTC.

The rearrangement links TRBV6-5 to TRBJ2-7; 7 bases align to TRBD1. Germline loops: CDR1 MNHEY, CDR2 SVGAGI. The CDR3 runs to 13 residues. The V gene end was trimmed by 8 bases and the J gene end by 0 bases; junction bases not matched to a gene: 4. This CDR3 is CASGTASSYEQYF. The CDR3 DNA is TGTGCCAGCGGGACAGCTAGCTCCTACGAGCAGTACTTC.

This clone appeared a single time. The chain couples TRBV6-6 to TRBJ2-7; TRBD2 matches at 9 bases. This CDR3 has 14 residues. Germline V gene sequence: CDR1 MNHNY, CDR2 SVGAGI (reference sequence). V dropped 6 bases and J dropped 2; count of bases not matched to a gene: 5. DNA of the CDR3: TGTGCCAGCAGCCCTCTAGCGGGGCCCTACGAGCAGTACTTC. It is translated as CASSPLAGPYEQYF.

This clone was seen a few times. V gene TRBV7-2 combines with J gene TRBJ2-5, with a tentative D call TRBD2 (6 bases). CDR3 size: 15 residues. The V and J ends lost 1 base and 1 base respectively, with 10 bases between them. Germline V gene sequence: CDR1 SGHTA, CDR2 FQGNSA. The CDR3 DNA reads TGTGCCAGCAGCTTAGTAGCTAGCGCCCAAGAGACCCAGTACTTC. Translated: CASSLVASAQETQYF. The complete variable domain, with remaining parts taken from reference TRBV7-2 and TRBJ2-5, reads GAGVSQSPSNKVTEKGKDVELRCDPISGHTALYWYRQSLGQGLEFLIYFQGNSAPDKSGLPSDRFSAERTGGSVSTLTIQRTQQEDSAVYLCASSLVASAQETQYFGPGTRLLVL.

By its share, this clone is medium-sized. The rearrangement uses TRBV24-1 and TRBJ1-2; 9 bases agree with TRBD1. V was clipped by 4 bases and J by 4 bases; unmatched bases: 6. CDR3 length equals 15 residues. Germline CDR1 and CDR2: KGHDR and SFDVKD. As DNA, the CDR3 is TGTGCCACCAGTGACGGAGGGACAGGGACCTATGGCTACACCTTC. Amino acids: CATSDGGTGTYGYTF.

This chain uses TRBV7-3 with TRBJ1-2, with a weak D call TRBD1 (5 bases). The germline CDR1 and CDR2 sequences are SGHTA and FQGTGA. Trimming left V 0 bases short and J 4 bases short, with 9 bases between. The CDR3 covers 14 residues. This CDR3 is CASSLTGGGYGYTF. The CDR3 DNA follows: TGTGCCAGCAGCTTAACGGGGGGAGGCTATGGCTACACCTTC.

The chain carries TRBV11-2 and TRBJ2-7, with a tentative D call TRBD1 (5 bases). The CDR3 extends over 13 amino acids. With 2 bases removed from V and 3 bases from J, the gap between germline ends came to 8 bases. The germline V gene has CDR1 SGHAT and CDR2 FQNNGV. CDR3 DNA: TGTGCCAGCAGCTTAACAGGCGTCTACGAGCAGTACTTC. It translates to CASSLTGVYEQYF.

This clone was observed a handful of times. The chain carries TRBV2 and TRBJ1-6; TRBD1 matches at 7 bases. The CDR3 is 14 amino acids. Losses at the gene ends were 1 base for V and 10 bases for J; bases not matched to a gene: 4. Germline loops: CDR1 SNHLY, CDR2 FYNNEI. CDR3 region: CASSEDRGRSPLHF. DNA for the CDR3: TGTGCCAGCAGTGAAGACAGGGGAAGATCACCCCTCCACTTT.

This chain connects TRBV7-3 to TRBJ1-2, with 12 bases identical to TRBD1. The CDR3 runs 16 residues. Germline lookup yields CDR1 SGHTA and CDR2 FQGTGA. Germline trimming cut 4 bases from V and 6 bases from J; bases unmatched to any gene: 9. CDR3 coding DNA: TGTGCCAGCAGCTCCGGGACAGGGGGCCCCACACATGGCTACACCTTC. This sequence encodes CASSSGTGGPTHGYTF.

In this sample, this clone turned up a few times. The rearrangement uses TRBV7-9 and TRBJ1-6; 7 positions match TRBD1. V lost 5 bases to trimming and J lost 8 bases; unmatched junction nucleotides: 6. CDR1 is SEHNR and CDR2 is FQNEAQ in the germline V gene (reference sequence). The CDR3 spans 14 residues. CDR3 sequence (DNA): TGTGCCAGCAGCCTACGGCAGGGGGATTCACCCCTCCACTTT. Its translation: CASSLRQGDSPLHF.

The chain employs TRBV2 and TRBJ2-7, with 9 positions matching TRBD1. J lost 7 bases, V lost 6 bases, and 10 bases had no gene match. CDR1 and CDR2 (germline): SNHLY, FYNNEI. The CDR3 runs to 14 residues. CDR3 region: CASRGEQGAREQYF. DNA for the CDR3: TGTGCCAGCAGGGGGGAACAGGGGGCAAGGGAGCAGTACTTC.